These 10 T cell receptor beta chains share one sample of origin, sequenced in a study of blood T cell repertoires in COVID-19 (dated by TCRdb to 2018 to 2021). Library preparation used the immunoSEQ multiplex PCR assay. The source is immuneACCESS, and TCRdb retained only in-frame sequences with V and J called. Part of the clones is not carried over; for the studies checked, unresolved V genes explain less than half of this, and the remainder is unexplained. In all, the sample holds some 94,000 clones, and more than 75% of those were seen once. The top ten clonotypes cover more than 0.85% of the sample. The sample taken for sequencing was peripheral blood. Receptor source: a human donor in a cohort sampled during active COVID-19.

V and J are TRBV5-5 and TRBJ1-5; D call uncertain. The CDR3 has 16 amino acids. The germline V and J ends were trimmed by 0 bases and 1 base, with 11 bases remaining between them. The germline CDR1 and CDR2 sequences are SGHKS and YYEKEE (reference sequence). The CDR3 nucleotides are TGTGCCAGCAGCTTGGATCCACGTAGAAGCAATCAGCCCCAGCATTTT. Translating it yields CASSLDPRRSNQPQHF.

This chain links TRBV6-2 or TRBV6-3 with TRBJ2-7; the match to TRBD2 covers 12 bases. CDR3 size: 17 residues. The ends lost 2 bases at V and 2 bases at J; junction bases unmatched: 7. CDR1 and CDR2 (germline): MNHEY, SVGEGT. The CDR3: CASSYPRLAGGAYEQYF. Here the CDR3 DNA reads TGTGCCAGCAGTTACCCTCGGCTAGCGGGAGGGGCCTACGAGCAGTACTTC.

The chain couples TRBV20-1 to TRBJ1-1; D possibly corresponds to TRBD1 (5 bases). The V gene's germline CDR1 is DFQATT and CDR2 SNEGSKA (reference sequence). This CDR3 has 15 amino acids. Trimming left V 3 bases short and J 7 bases short, with 21 bases between. The CDR3 bases are TGCAGTGCTAGTCATCCGAGTGGGGGGACCCGTGAAGCTTTCTTT. Translated: CSASHPSGGTREAFF.

This chain joins TRBV12-3 or TRBV12-4 and TRBJ1-1; D possibly corresponds to TRBD1 (5 bases). The CDR3 sequence is 11 residues long. Trimming pared 7 bases from V and 11 bases from J, leaving 14 bases between. CDR3 region: CASTSSQAAFF. CDR3 bases: TGTGCCAGCACTTCTTCACAGGCGGCTTTCTTT.

The rearrangement uses TRBV7-9 and TRBJ2-2; 8 bases align to TRBD2. The germline V gene has CDR1 SEHNR and CDR2 FQNEAQ (reference sequence). The CDR3 totals 17 residues. The ends lost 1 base at V and 5 bases at J; junction bases unmatched: 9. The CDR3 region has the DNA TGTGCCAGCAGCTTAGACCCCCAGCGGGAGAGTACCGGGGAGCTGTTTTTT. Translating it yields CASSLDPQRESTGELFF. Full variable domain (rest looked up from reference TRBV7-9 and TRBJ2-2): DTGVSQNPRHKITKRGQNVTFRCDPISEHNRLYWYRQTLGQGPEFLTYFQNEAQLEKSRLLSDRFSAERPKGSFSTLEIQRTEQGDSAMYLCASSLDPQRESTGELFFGEGSRLTVL.

This chain joins TRBV6-5 and TRBJ2-4; 8 bases fit TRBD1. V lost 5 bases and J lost 1; bases outside the gene matches: 4. The CDR3 runs 15 residues. Germline V gene data show CDR1 as MNHEY and CDR2 as SVGAGI. In DNA form, the CDR3 reads TGTGCCAGCAGTACCCGACAGGGGGCCAAAAACATTCAGTACTTC. Translated, it gives CASSTRQGAKNIQYF.

This chain links TRBV28 with TRBJ2-7; D is undetermined. There are 9 residues in the CDR3. Germline V CDR1 and CDR2: MDHEN, SYDVKM. Trimming removed 8 bases at V and 3 bases at J, with 2 bases between. This CDR3 is CASHYEQYF. In DNA, the CDR3 is TGTGCCAGCCACTACGAGCAGTACTTC. The full variable domain, with the rest looked up from reference TRBV28 and TRBJ2-7, is DVKVTQSSRYLVKRTGEKVFLECVQDMDHENMFWYRQDPGLGLRLIYFSYDVKMKEKGDIPEGYSVSREKKERFSLILESASTNQTSMYLCASHYEQYFGPGTRLTVT.

V and J are TRBV6-5 and TRBJ1-5; 9 positions match TRBD1. Trimming removed 6 bases from V and 7 bases from J; junction bases left unmatched: 7. The CDR3 consists of 14 residues. CDR1 MNHEY and CDR2 SVGAGI come from the germline V gene. CDR3 coding DNA: TGTGCCAGCAGCCAGAACAGGGGGCGGCAGCCCCAGCATTTT. It yields the protein CASSQNRGRQPQHF.

The chain joins TRBV11-1 to TRBJ2-5, with 7 bases matching TRBD1. CDR3 length equals 16 residues. V shed 4 bases and J 3 bases; nucleotides not matched to a gene: 11. Germline V gives CDR1 SGHAT, CDR2 FQDESV (reference sequence). As DNA, the CDR3 is TGTGCCAGCAGCTCCCTCATAGGGGGCGTGGAAGAGACCCAGTACTTC. It codes for CASSSLIGGVEETQYF. Complete variable domain (other parts from reference TRBV11-1 and TRBJ2-5): EAEVAQSPRYKITEKSQAVAFWCDPISGHATLYWYRQILGQGPELLVQFQDESVVDDSQLPKDRFSAERLKGVDSTLKIQPAELGDSAMYLCASSSLIGGVEETQYFGPGTRLLVL.

This clone was observed once. V gene TRBV2 combines with J gene TRBJ2-7, with 10 nucleotides matching TRBD1. The ends lost 1 base at V and 0 bases at J; junction bases unmatched: 3. Germline V gene lookup returns CDR1 SNHLY and CDR2 FYNNEI. The CDR3 has 16 amino acids. CDR3 DNA sequence: TGTGCCAGCAGTGAAGACTGGACAGGGGGCTCCTACGAGCAGTACTTC. Translated, it gives CASSEDWTGGSYEQYF.